This entry concerns a single TCR beta chain. The antigen remains unidentified. The data belong to a study of blood T cells in healthy people across ages. Germline CDR1 SGHTA, CDR2 FQGNSA. This CDR3 region has 12 residues. V was clipped by 4 bases and J by 3 bases, with 7 bases between them. Findings and limits, study-wide: Lack of knowledge of donor CMV status possibly confounded expanded clonotype changes.

Together with a sample-barcoded 5' primer, a J-beta primer mix was included in a second PCR lasting roughly 6 to 12 cycles. TCRdb used MiXCR to reprocess the 5' RACE reads, holding one entry per CDR3 protein. The table has about 600,000 distinct CDR3 sequences, around 50% seen once. Material: blood. The J gene is TRBJ2-7, the V gene TRBV7-2; no definite D call. The origin of this receptor is a man older than 75 in good health. The CDR3 DNA reads as TGTGCCAGCAGCTCCTCTAACTACGAGCAGTACTTC. It yields the protein CASSSSNYEQYF.